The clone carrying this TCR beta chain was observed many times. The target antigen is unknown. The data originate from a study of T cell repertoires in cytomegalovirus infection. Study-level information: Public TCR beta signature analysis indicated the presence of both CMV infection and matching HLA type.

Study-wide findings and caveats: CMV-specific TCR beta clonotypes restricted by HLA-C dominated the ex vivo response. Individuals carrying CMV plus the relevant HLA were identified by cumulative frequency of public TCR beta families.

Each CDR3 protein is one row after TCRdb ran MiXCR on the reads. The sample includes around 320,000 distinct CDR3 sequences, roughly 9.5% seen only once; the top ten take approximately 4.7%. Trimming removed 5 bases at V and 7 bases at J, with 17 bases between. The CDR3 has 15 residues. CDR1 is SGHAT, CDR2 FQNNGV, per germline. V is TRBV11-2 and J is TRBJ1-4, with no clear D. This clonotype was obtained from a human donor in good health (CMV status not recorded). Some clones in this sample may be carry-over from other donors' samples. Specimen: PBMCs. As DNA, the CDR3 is TGTGCCAGCAGCCTGAGCGTCCTGACGGGTGAAAAACTGTTTTTT. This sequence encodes CASSLSVLTGEKLFF.